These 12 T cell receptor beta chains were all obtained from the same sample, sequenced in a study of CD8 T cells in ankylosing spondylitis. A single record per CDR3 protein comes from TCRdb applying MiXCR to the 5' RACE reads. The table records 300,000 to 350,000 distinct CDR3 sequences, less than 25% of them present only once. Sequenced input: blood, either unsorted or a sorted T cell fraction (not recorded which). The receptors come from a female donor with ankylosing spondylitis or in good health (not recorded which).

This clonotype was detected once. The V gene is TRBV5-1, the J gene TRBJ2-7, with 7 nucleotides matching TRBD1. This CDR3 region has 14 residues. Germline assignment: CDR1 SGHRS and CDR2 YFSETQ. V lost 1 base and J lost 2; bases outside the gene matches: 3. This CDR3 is CASSLLQGPYEQYF. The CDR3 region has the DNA TGCGCCAGCAGCTTGTTACAGGGGCCCTACGAGCAGTACTTC.

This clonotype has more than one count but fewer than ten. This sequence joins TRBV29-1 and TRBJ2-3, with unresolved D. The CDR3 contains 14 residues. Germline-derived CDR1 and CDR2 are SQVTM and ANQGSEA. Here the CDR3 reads CTGSSAVSTDTQYF. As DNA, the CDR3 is TGCACCGGATCATCGGCCGTTAGCACAGATACGCAGTATTTT.

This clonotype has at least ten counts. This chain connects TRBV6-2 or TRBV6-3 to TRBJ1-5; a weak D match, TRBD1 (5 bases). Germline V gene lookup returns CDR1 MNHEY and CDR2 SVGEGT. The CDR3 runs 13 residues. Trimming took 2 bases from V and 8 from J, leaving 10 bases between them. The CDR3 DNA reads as TGTGCCAGCAGTTACGGGGGTCGGGAGCCCCAGCATTTT. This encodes CASSYGGREPQHF.

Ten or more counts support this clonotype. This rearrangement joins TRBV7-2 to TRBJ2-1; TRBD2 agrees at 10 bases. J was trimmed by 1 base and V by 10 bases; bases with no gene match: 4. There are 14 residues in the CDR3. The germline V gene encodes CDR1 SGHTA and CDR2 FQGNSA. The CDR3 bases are TGTGCCATCCAAGCGGGAGGGTCCTACAATGAGCAGTTCTTC. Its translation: CAIQAGGSYNEQFF.

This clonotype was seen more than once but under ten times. CDR3 amino acids: CASSYPGAKIEAFF. CDR3 DNA sequence: TGCGCCAGCAGTTATCCGGGAGCGAAGATTGAAGCTTTCTTT. This chain joins TRBV4-1 and TRBJ1-1; D unclear. The CDR3 is 14 amino acids. V lost 6 bases, J lost 7 bases, and 18 bases lay in between. The germline V gene has CDR1 MGHRA and CDR2 YSYEKL.

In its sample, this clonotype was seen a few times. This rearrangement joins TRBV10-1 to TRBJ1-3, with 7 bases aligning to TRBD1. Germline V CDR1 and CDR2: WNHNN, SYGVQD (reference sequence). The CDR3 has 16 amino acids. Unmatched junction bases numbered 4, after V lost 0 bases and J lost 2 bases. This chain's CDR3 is CASSESTTGPGNTIYF. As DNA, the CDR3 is TGCGCCAGCAGTGAGTCGACGACAGGGCCTGGAAACACCATATATTTT.

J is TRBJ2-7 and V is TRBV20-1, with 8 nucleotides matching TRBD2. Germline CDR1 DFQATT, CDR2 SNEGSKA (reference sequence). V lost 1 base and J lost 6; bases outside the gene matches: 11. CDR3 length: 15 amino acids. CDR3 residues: CSARGPSGGPLEQYF. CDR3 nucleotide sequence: TGCAGTGCTAGAGGGCCCTCGGGAGGGCCCCTCGAGCAGTACTTC.

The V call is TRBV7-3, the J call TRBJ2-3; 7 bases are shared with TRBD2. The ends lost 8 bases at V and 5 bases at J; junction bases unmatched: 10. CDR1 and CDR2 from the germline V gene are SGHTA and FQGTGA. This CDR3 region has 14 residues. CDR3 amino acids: CASGPSGGGDTQYF. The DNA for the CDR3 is TGTGCCAGCGGGCCCTCTGGGGGGGGAGATACGCAGTATTTT.

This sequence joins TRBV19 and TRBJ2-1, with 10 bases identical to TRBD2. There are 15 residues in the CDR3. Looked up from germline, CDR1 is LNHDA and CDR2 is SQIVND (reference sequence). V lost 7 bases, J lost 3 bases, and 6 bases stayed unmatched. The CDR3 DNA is TGTGCCAGTAACTCAAGGACTAGCGGCTACAATGAGCAGTTCTTC. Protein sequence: CASNSRTSGYNEQFF.

The CDR3 spells CASRRDSITDTQYF. The CDR3 DNA follows: TGTGCCAGCAGAAGGGACTCCATCACAGATACGCAGTATTTT. The chain employs TRBV2 and TRBJ2-3; maybe TRBD2 (6 bases). Germline V gene sequence: CDR1 SNHLY, CDR2 FYNNEI. V lost 6 bases and J lost 2, with 12 bases in between. The CDR3 consists of 14 residues.

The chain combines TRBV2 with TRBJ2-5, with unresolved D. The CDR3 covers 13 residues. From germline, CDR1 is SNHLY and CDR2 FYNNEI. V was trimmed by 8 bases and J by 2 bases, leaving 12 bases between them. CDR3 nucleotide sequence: TGTGCCAGCTCGGGCAGGCTACAAGAGACCCAGTACTTC. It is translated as CASSGRLQETQYF.

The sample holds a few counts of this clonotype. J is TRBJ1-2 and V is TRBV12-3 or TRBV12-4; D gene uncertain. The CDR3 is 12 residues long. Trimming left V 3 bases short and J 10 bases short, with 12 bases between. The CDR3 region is CASSFTASNYTF. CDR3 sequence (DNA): TGTGCCAGCAGTTTTACAGCTTCTAACTACACCTTC.